This T cell receptor (beta chain) was sequenced in a study of neurological immune-mediated disorders. Sequencing runs each yielded over 180 million TCR-beta sequences from 15-18 subjects. TCRdb fed the 5' RACE reads into MiXCR, producing one record per CDR3 protein. The sample has about 69,000 distinct CDR3 sequences; 3.9% are singletons. This clonotype was detected ten times or more. The antigen is unknown. Study results and caveats: Phylogenetic grouping assigned the repertoires of 18 of 34 multiple sclerosis patients to one related-CDR3 cluster, which constitutes a possible signature.

A total of 2 million PBMCs stored at -80 degrees C provided the unsorted libraries. V was cut by 3 bases and J by 8 bases, with 10 bases left in between. CDR3 length: 11 residues. The germline CDR1 and CDR2 sequences are DFQATT and SNEGSKA (reference sequence). This sequence joins TRBV20-1 and TRBJ1-2; D perhaps matches TRBD1 (6 bases). The source is a man under 40 with multiple sclerosis. Sequenced material: PBMCs. The CDR3 sequence: CSASLGGGYTF. The CDR3 DNA follows: TGCAGTGCTAGTCTTGGGGGCGGCTACACCTTC.